The next 10 T cell receptor beta chains were all read from a single sample in a study of T cell clones after liver transplantation. Sequenced by immunoSEQ multiplex PCR; TCRdb stores in-frame clones only, minus some. The sample records more than 95,000 clones, under 90% being singletons. Specimen: CD4+ T cells from blood, collected approximately 50 months after liver transplant. The receptors come from a human patient who received a liver transplant. Some of the T cells might come from the graft donor.

V usage is TRBV18 and J usage is TRBJ1-5; TRBD1 matches 7 bases. With V trimmed by 3 bases and J by 5 bases, 4 bases remained unmatched. CDR1 and CDR2 from the germline V gene are KGHSH and LQKENI. The CDR3 is 14 amino acids. The CDR3 reads CASSPTGMDQPQHF. CDR3 sequence (DNA): TGTGCCAGCTCACCGACAGGGATGGATCAGCCCCAGCATTTT.

The chain joins TRBV19 to TRBJ1-5; no reliable D call. The CDR3 length is 15 residues. V gave up 3 bases and J gave up 7 bases, with 16 bases separating them. CDR1 and CDR2 (germline): LNHDA, SQIVND (reference sequence). CDR3 in DNA: TGTGCCAGTAGTATGGTTTCTCTATCGGGGCAGCCCCAGCATTTT. It specifies CASSMVSLSGQPQHF. The full variable domain, its missing parts supplied by reference TRBV19 and TRBJ1-5, is DGGITQSPKYLFRKEGQNVTLSCEQNLNHDAMYWYRQDPGQGLRLIYYSQIVNDFQKGDIAEGYSVSREKKESFPLTVTSAQKNPTAFYLCASSMVSLSGQPQHFGDGTRLSIL.

V and J are TRBV9 and TRBJ2-2, with 8 nucleotides matching TRBD1. V lost 2 bases, J lost 3 bases, and 3 bases stayed unmatched. Looked up from germline, CDR1 is SGDLS and CDR2 is YYNGEE. There are 15 residues in the CDR3. The CDR3 DNA sequence: TGTGCCAGCAGCGTCGAGACAGGGGACACCGGGGAGCTGTTTTTT. Protein sequence: CASSVETGDTGELFF.

The J gene is TRBJ2-7, the V gene TRBV28; D unclear. V gave up 3 bases and J gave up 2 bases, with 8 bases separating them. This CDR3 comprises 13 residues. CDR1 is MDHEN, CDR2 SYDVKM, per germline. The CDR3 reads CASSFPPAYEQYF. DNA of the CDR3: TGTGCCAGCAGTTTCCCTCCAGCCTACGAGCAGTACTTC.

The chain carries TRBV19 and TRBJ2-1; 7 positions match TRBD2. Per the germline V gene, CDR1 is LNHDA and CDR2 is SQIVND (reference sequence). The CDR3 sequence is 18 residues long. Unmatched junction bases numbered 22, after V lost 6 bases and J lost 8 bases. DNA for the CDR3: TGTGCCAGTAGGCGGGCGCGCAGCGTCGAGCGGGGACGGGATGAGCAGTTCTTC. Translated: CASRRARSVERGRDEQFF.

The chain joins TRBV19 to TRBJ1-1; D ambiguous. Deletions cut 5 bases from V and 4 bases from J, with 14 bases between. The CDR3 is made up of 14 amino acids. Germline V lookup: CDR1 LNHDA, CDR2 SQIVND (reference sequence). CDR3 DNA: TGTGCCAGTAGTCCCACCAGGTTGGGCACTGAAGCTTTCTTT. It codes for CASSPTRLGTEAFF. Filled out from reference TRBV19 and TRBJ1-1, the complete variable domain reads DGGITQSPKYLFRKEGQNVTLSCEQNLNHDAMYWYRQDPGQGLRLIYYSQIVNDFQKGDIAEGYSVSREKKESFPLTVTSAQKNPTAFYLCASSPTRLGTEAFFGQGTRLTVV.

The chain joins TRBV6-5 to TRBJ2-5, with unresolved D. Deletions cut 2 bases from V and 1 base from J, with 8 bases between. CDR3 size: 14 residues. Germline V gene data show CDR1 as MNHEY and CDR2 as SVGAGI. CDR3 coding DNA: TGTGCCAGCAGTTACAGGGCACCCCAAGAGACCCAGTACTTC. Protein product: CASSYRAPQETQYF.

This clone was observed once. This CDR3 reads CASSLVGDLRSEAFF. CDR3 nucleotide sequence: TGTGCCAGCAGCTTAGTTGGGGACCTCCGCTCTGAAGCTTTCTTT. This chain uses TRBV11-3 with TRBJ1-1; tentatively, D is TRBD1 (5 bases). The V gene's germline CDR1 is SGHNT and CDR2 YENEEA. The CDR3 length is 15 residues. V was pared by 1 base and J by 6 bases, with 15 bases between.

This clone occurred once. This chain connects TRBV27 to TRBJ2-5, with TRBD2 as a possible D gene (6 bases). The length of the CDR3 is 16 residues. The germline gives CDR1 MNHEY, CDR2 SMNVEV (reference sequence). The ends were cut back, 5 bases at V and 2 bases at J, with 18 bases in the middle. Written as DNA, the CDR3 is TGTGCCAGCAGTAAATCCCTCGTGGGGAGGCAAGAGACCCAGTACTTC. This codes for CASSKSLVGRQETQYF.

The V gene is TRBV5-1, the J gene TRBJ2-5; D remains ambiguous. The CDR3 consists of 15 residues. Germline lookup yields CDR1 SGHRS and CDR2 YFSETQ. The V end lost 2 bases, the J end lost 2 bases, and 13 bases lay between the germline ends. Here the CDR3 reads CASSLFTLPQETQYF. CDR3 nucleotides: TGCGCCAGCAGCTTATTCACTCTTCCACAAGAGACCCAGTACTTC.